This T cell receptor beta chain was documented in a study of blood T cell repertoires in COVID-19. Across the study: The origin of the acute and convalescent COVID-19 samples was the United States, Italy and Spain. T cells, B-cell-depleted T cells, or PBMCs supplied cDNA or gDNA.

The CDR3 totals 11 residues. Trimming pared 6 bases from V and 3 bases from J, leaving 5 bases between. Original methodology: Amplified reference gene primers provided the basis for estimating nucleated cell counts. The assay was immunoSEQ multiplex PCR, and TCRdb's table has in-frame clones only and misses some. The D gene and trimming were derived from the DNA, and the V and J assignments and clone size from that table. The repertoire holds 150,000 to 200,000 clones, roughly four fifths seen once, with less than 3% in the top ten. This clone was observed a single time. Material for sequencing was peripheral blood. This chain connects TRBV12-3 or TRBV12-4 to TRBJ1-2; D remains unclear. The clonotype was recovered from a human donor with acute or convalescent COVID-19. The donor label of this sample is uncertain. The CDR3 protein is CASSLYYGYTF. The CDR3 coding sequence is TGTGCCAGCAGCCTTTACTATGGCTACACCTTC.